These T cell receptor beta chains were read from a single sample in a study of PD-L1 blockade in urothelial cancer. Profiled with immunoSEQ multiplex PCR; TCRdb holds only in-frame clones, not every one. The sample lists tens of thousands of clones; roughly 84% were seen once. The specimen comprised PBMCs, sampled around atezolizumab (anti-PD-L1) treatment. These receptors originate from a man aged 55 to 70 with urothelial cancer. Both conserved end residues are part of each CDR3. D genes are given only for firm matches. Not every row has a clone size; where given, it reads once, few, many or a size class.

v_gene: TRBV9; abundance: NA; d_gene: NA; j_gene: TRBJ1-2; CDR3aa: CASSVNSNYGYTF; CDR3nt: TGTGCCAGCAGCGTAAATTCGAACTATGGCTACACCTTC
v_gene: TRBV6-6; abundance: NA; d_gene: NA; j_gene: TRBJ1-1; CDR3aa: CASSYSARGATEAFF; CDR3nt: TGTGCCAGCAGTTACTCAGCACGGGGGGCCACTGAAGCTTTCTTT
v_gene: TRBV18; abundance: NA; d_gene: NA; j_gene: TRBJ1-1; CDR3aa: CASSLRRGGETEAFF; CDR3nt: TGTGCCAGCTCACTCCGCCGGGGGGGAGAAACTGAAGCTTTCTTT
v_gene: TRBV6-6; abundance: NA; d_gene: NA; j_gene: TRBJ1-5; CDR3aa: CASSYRVDSNQPQHF; CDR3nt: TGTGCCAGCAGTTACCGAGTAGATAGCAATCAGCCCCAGCATTTT
v_gene: TRBV6-5; abundance: few; d_gene: NA; j_gene: TRBJ2-3; CDR3aa: CAIRKPGEFTQYF; CDR3nt: TGTGCCATCAGAAAACCGGGGGAATTTACGCAGTATTTT
v_gene: TRBV15; abundance: NA; d_gene: NA; j_gene: TRBJ1-2; CDR3aa: CATSLPGAANPMRGYTF; CDR3nt: TGTGCCACCAGCTTGCCAGGGGCAGCCAACCCTATGAGGGGCTACACCTTC
v_gene: TRBV6-6; abundance: NA; d_gene: NA; j_gene: TRBJ2-1; CDR3aa: CASTTAFGSLYNEQFF; CDR3nt: TGTGCCAGCACCACCGCGTTTGGGAGCCTCTACAATGAGCAGTTCTTC
v_gene: TRBV6-1; abundance: few; d_gene: TRBD1; j_gene: TRBJ1-1; CDR3aa: CASSAYRGAEAFF; CDR3nt: TGTGCCAGCAGTGCCTACAGGGGTGCTGAAGCTTTCTTT
v_gene: TRBV5-1; abundance: NA; d_gene: TRBD1; j_gene: TRBJ1-1; CDR3aa: CASSPTGITSKAFF; CDR3nt: TGCGCCAGCAGCCCGACAGGGATAACGTCGAAAGCTTTCTTT
v_gene: TRBV5-1; abundance: NA; d_gene: TRBD1; j_gene: TRBJ2-5; CDR3aa: CASSLDGTGRETQYF; CDR3nt: TGCGCCAGCAGCTTGGACGGGACAGGGCGAGAGACCCAGTACTTC
v_gene: TRBV5-4; abundance: NA; d_gene: NA; j_gene: TRBJ1-2; CDR3aa: CASSLEQSPRYGYTF; CDR3nt: TGTGCCAGCAGCTTGGAGCAGTCCCCTAGGTATGGCTACACCTTC
v_gene: TRBV5-1; abundance: NA; d_gene: NA; j_gene: TRBJ1-2; CDR3aa: CASSLANPLTLANYGYTF; CDR3nt: TGCGCCAGCAGCTTGGCCAACCCTCTCACCCTAGCTAACTATGGCTACACCTTC
v_gene: TRBV4-1; abundance: NA; d_gene: TRBD2; j_gene: TRBJ2-1; CDR3aa: CASSQDVAGGGVGRDEQFF; CDR3nt: TGCGCCAGCAGCCAAGATGTGGCGGGAGGGGGGGTAGGGCGCGATGAGCAGTTCTTC
v_gene: TRBV12-2; abundance: NA; d_gene: NA; j_gene: TRBJ1-6; CDR3aa: CASPLFFQAGGQGENSPLHF; CDR3nt: TGTGCAAGTCCCCTTTTCTTCCAGGCAGGGGGACAGGGAGAAAATTCACCCCTCCACTTT
v_gene: TRBV7-2; abundance: NA; d_gene: NA; j_gene: TRBJ2-3; CDR3aa: CASSLFGRRDTQYF; CDR3nt: TGTGCCAGCAGCTTATTTGGGCGAAGAGATACGCAGTATTTT
v_gene: TRBV2; abundance: NA; d_gene: NA; j_gene: TRBJ2-6; CDR3aa: CASKGRDNVLTF; CDR3nt: TGTGCCAGCAAGGGGCGGGACAACGTCCTGACTTTC
v_gene: TRBV2; abundance: NA; d_gene: NA; j_gene: TRBJ2-7; CDR3aa: CASSEREGWDEQYF; CDR3nt: TGTGCCAGCAGTGAGCGTGAGGGTTGGGACGAGCAGTACTTC
v_gene: TRBV10-1; abundance: NA; d_gene: TRBD1; j_gene: TRBJ2-4; CDR3aa: CASSTGGKNIQYF; CDR3nt: TGCGCCAGCAGCACAGGGGGCAAAAACATTCAGTACTTC
v_gene: TRBV6-5; abundance: NA; d_gene: TRBD2; j_gene: TRBJ2-3; CDR3aa: CASRLLAGRTDTQYF; CDR3nt: TGTGCCAGCAGGTTACTAGCGGGACGCACAGATACGCAGTATTTT
v_gene: TRBV5-6; abundance: NA; d_gene: NA; j_gene: TRBJ2-7; CDR3aa: CASSLQQKAYEQYF; CDR3nt: TGTGCCAGCAGCTTACAACAGAAAGCCTACGAGCAGTACTTC
v_gene: TRBV4-1; abundance: NA; d_gene: TRBD1; j_gene: TRBJ1-3; CDR3aa: CASSRTGTGPGNTIYF; CDR3nt: TGCGCCAGCAGCCGAACAGGGACAGGGCCCGGAAACACCATATATTTT
v_gene: TRBV27; abundance: few; d_gene: TRBD2; j_gene: TRBJ2-1; CDR3aa: CASSLSRGRALGNEQFF; CDR3nt: TGTGCCAGCAGTTTATCGCGAGGGAGGGCCTTGGGGAATGAGCAGTTCTTC
v_gene: TRBV5-1; abundance: NA; d_gene: NA; j_gene: TRBJ2-3; CDR3aa: CASSSGDSPNTDTQYF; CDR3nt: TGCGCCAGCAGCTCGGGGGACAGCCCTAACACAGATACGCAGTATTTT
v_gene: TRBV5-6; abundance: NA; d_gene: TRBD1; j_gene: TRBJ2-3; CDR3aa: CASSPYRTGPDTQYF; CDR3nt: TGTGCCAGCAGTCCTTACCGGACAGGGCCAGATACGCAGTATTTT
v_gene: TRBV15; abundance: NA; d_gene: NA; j_gene: TRBJ2-3; CDR3aa: CATSRELGSADTQYF; CDR3nt: TGTGCCACCAGCAGAGAACTAGGTTCCGCAGATACGCAGTATTTT
v_gene: TRBV2; abundance: NA; d_gene: NA; j_gene: TRBJ2-5; CDR3aa: CASSEVRKTQYF; CDR3nt: TGTGCCAGCAGTGAAGTGCGGAAGACCCAGTACTTC
v_gene: TRBV18; abundance: NA; d_gene: TRBD1; j_gene: TRBJ2-5; CDR3aa: CASSPRTGGRETQYF; CDR3nt: TGTGCCAGCTCGCCACGAACAGGGGGCAGAGAGACCCAGTACTTC
v_gene: TRBV10-2; abundance: NA; d_gene: NA; j_gene: TRBJ1-3; CDR3aa: CASSDQASGNTIYF; CDR3nt: TGCGCCAGCAGTGATCAGGCTTCTGGAAACACCATATATTTT
v_gene: TRBV11-2; abundance: few; d_gene: NA; j_gene: TRBJ1-4; CDR3aa: CASSPSRVGGRNEKLFF; CDR3nt: TGTGCCAGCAGCCCCAGCCGGGTCGGAGGCCGTAATGAAAAACTGTTTTTT
v_gene: TRBV4-2; abundance: NA; d_gene: NA; j_gene: TRBJ2-1; CDR3aa: CASSQAQVTGFSYNEQFF; CDR3nt: TGTGCCAGCAGCCAAGCCCAGGTTACAGGGTTCTCCTACAATGAGCAGTTCTTC
v_gene: TRBV28; abundance: NA; d_gene: TRBD1; j_gene: TRBJ1-2; CDR3aa: CASSLVFSTGSGYTF; CDR3nt: TGTGCCAGCAGTTTGGTGTTCTCGACAGGGTCCGGCTACACCTTC
v_gene: TRBV6-5; abundance: NA; d_gene: TRBD1; j_gene: TRBJ1-4; CDR3aa: CASSYSGTANEKLFF; CDR3nt: TGTGCCAGCAGTTACTCCGGGACAGCTAATGAAAAACTGTTTTTT
v_gene: TRBV18; abundance: NA; d_gene: TRBD2; j_gene: TRBJ2-7; CDR3aa: CASSPSGGSEQYF; CDR3nt: TGTGCCAGCTCACCATCGGGGGGTAGCGAGCAGTACTTC
v_gene: TRBV7-2; abundance: NA; d_gene: TRBD1; j_gene: TRBJ1-1; CDR3aa: CASSFISGGAGEAFF; CDR3nt: TGTGCCAGCAGCTTCATTTCAGGGGGCGCAGGTGAAGCTTTCTTT